This T cell receptor beta chain was obtained from a study of breast tumors, draining lymph nodes, adjacent tissues. Study results and caveats: Findings are consistent with lymph node origin and intratumoral expansion of most tumor T cells. Tumor and nontumor repertoires were significantly more similar in luminal-like than in basal-like breast cancer. Tumor T cell lymph node origin was a supported hypothesis, not proven. Tumors had less TCR diversity than lymph nodes, more than nontumor tissue.

Axillary draining lymph nodes of breast cancer patients supplied the node samples. This clonotype was seen many times. The antigen remains undetermined. Germline V lookup: CDR1 SNHLY, CDR2 FYNNEI. V was shortened by 4 bases and J by 5 bases, with 17 bases between the two germline ends. CDR3 length: 15 residues. TCRdb reanalysed the multiplex PCR reads using MiXCR and keeps one entry per CDR3 protein. This sample has fewer than 200,000 distinct CDR3 sequences, with roughly 30% found just once. The sample consisted of axillary lymph node tissue. The clonotype originates from a female donor with breast cancer. Some clones in this sample may be carry-over from other donors' samples. The chain combines TRBV2 with TRBJ2-5, with D maybe TRBD2 (6 bases). In DNA, the CDR3 is TGTGCCAGCAGTGTCCTACGCGGGACGGGGGAGACCCAGTACTTC. This sequence encodes CASSVLRGTGETQYF.